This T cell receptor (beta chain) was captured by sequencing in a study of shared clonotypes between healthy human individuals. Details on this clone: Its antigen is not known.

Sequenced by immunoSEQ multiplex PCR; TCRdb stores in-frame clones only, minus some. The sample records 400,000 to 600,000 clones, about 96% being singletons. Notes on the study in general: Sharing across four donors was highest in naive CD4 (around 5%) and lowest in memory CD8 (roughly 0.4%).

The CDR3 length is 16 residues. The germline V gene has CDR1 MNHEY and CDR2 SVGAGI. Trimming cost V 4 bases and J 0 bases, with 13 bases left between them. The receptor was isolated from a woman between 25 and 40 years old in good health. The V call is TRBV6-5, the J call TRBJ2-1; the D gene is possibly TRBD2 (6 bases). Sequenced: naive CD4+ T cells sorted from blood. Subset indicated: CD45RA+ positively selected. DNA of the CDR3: TGTGCCAGCAGTTGGGGCCAGCGGGCCTCCTACAATGAGCAGTTCTTC. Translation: CASSWGQRASYNEQFF.